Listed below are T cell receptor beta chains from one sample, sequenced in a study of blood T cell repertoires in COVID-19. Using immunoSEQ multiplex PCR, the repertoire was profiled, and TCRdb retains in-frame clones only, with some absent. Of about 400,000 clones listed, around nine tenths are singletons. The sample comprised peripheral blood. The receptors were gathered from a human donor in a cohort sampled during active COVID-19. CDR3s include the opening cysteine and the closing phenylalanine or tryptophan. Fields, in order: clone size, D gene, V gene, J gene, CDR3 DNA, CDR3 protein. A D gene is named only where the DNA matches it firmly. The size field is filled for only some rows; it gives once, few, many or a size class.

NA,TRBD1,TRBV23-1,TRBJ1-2,TGCGCCAGCAGTCAATCGGGGGGACAGGGTCAATATGGCTACACCTTC,CASSQSGGQGQYGYTF
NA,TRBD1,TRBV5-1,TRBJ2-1,TGCGCCAGCAGCTTGGAACAGGGGGTGGGTGATTCCTCCTACAATGAGCAGTTCTTC,CASSLEQGVGDSSYNEQFF
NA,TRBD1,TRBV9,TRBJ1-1,TGTGCCAGCAGCGTAGTCCAGGGGGCGCCTACTGAAGCTTTCTTT,CASSVVQGAPTEAFF
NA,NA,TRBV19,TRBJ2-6,TGTGCCAGTAGTCAACAGGGCTCTGGGGCCAACGTCCTGACTTTC,CASSQQGSGANVLTF
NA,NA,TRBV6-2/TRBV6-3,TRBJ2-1,TGTGCCAGCAGTACGCCGACTAGGAGCTCCTACAATGAGCAGTTCTTC,CASSTPTRSSYNEQFF
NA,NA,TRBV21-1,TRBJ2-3,TGTGCCAGCAGCAAATCGAGAATAGACAGGGATTCCACTGATACGCAGTATTTT,CASSKSRIDRDSTDTQYF
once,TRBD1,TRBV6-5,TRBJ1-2,TGTGCCACCTCGGACAGGGAATTAGGTGGCTACACCTTC,CATSDRELGGYTF
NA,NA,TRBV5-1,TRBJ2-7,TGCGCCAGCAGCTTACAGACAGGAGAAGGAGAGCAGTACTTC,CASSLQTGEGEQYF
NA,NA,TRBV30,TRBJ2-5,TGTGCCTGGAGTCTACCACAGGGCCAAGGGGAGACCCAGTACTTC,CAWSLPQGQGETQYF
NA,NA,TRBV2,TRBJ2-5,TGTGCCAGCAGTGAACTAGGAGAGACCCAGTACTTC,CASSELGETQYF
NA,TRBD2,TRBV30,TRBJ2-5,TGTGCCTGGCGGAGGTGGGGGGGCCAAGAGACCCAGTACTTC,CAWRRWGGQETQYF
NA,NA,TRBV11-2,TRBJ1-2,TGTGCCAGCAGCTTAGTGGGGGGGATGCCTAACTATGGCTACACCTTC,CASSLVGGMPNYGYTF
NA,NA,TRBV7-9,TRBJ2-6,TGTGCCACCTCTTTGGGGAGACGGAGCTCTGGGGCCAACGTCCTGACTTTC,CATSLGRRSSGANVLTF
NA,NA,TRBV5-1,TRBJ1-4,TGCGCCAGCAGCCCGATAGCAGCGAATGAAAAACTGTTTTTT,CASSPIAANEKLFF
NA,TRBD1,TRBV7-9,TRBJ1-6,TGTGCCAGCACATCCCGGACAGGGGGTGATTCACCCCTCCACTTT,CASTSRTGGDSPLHF
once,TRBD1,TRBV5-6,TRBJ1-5,TGTGCCAGCAGCGTATACAGGGGGCTAGGCAATCAGCCCCAGCATTTT,CASSVYRGLGNQPQHF
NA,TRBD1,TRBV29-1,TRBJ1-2,TGCAGCGTTGCGGGACAGACCTTC,CSVAGQTF
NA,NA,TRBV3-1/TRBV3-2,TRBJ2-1,TGTGCCAGCAGTCCAGCGGGTATGGCCTACAATGAGCAGTTCTTC,CASSPAGMAYNEQFF